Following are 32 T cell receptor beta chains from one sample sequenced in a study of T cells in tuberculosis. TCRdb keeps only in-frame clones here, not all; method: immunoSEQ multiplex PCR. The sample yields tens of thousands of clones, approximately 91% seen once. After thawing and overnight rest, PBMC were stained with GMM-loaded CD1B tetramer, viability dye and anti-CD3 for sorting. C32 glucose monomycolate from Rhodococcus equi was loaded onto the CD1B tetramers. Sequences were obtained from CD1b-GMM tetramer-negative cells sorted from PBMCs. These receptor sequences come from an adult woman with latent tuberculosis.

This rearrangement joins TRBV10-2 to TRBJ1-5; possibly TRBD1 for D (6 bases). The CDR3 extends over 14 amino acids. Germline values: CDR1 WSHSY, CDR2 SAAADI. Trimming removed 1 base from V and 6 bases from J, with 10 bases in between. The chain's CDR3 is CASSEFRGIQPQHF. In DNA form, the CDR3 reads TGCGCCAGCAGTGAGTTCAGGGGCATTCAGCCCCAGCATTTT.

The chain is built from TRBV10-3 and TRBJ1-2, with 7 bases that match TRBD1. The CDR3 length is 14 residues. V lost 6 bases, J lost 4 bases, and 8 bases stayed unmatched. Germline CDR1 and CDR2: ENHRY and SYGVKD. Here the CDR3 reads CAIREGQDRYGYTF. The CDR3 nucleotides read TGTGCCATCAGGGAAGGACAGGATCGCTATGGCTACACCTTC.

As DNA, the CDR3 is TGTGCCAGCAGTGAGGGACAGTTTAATGAAAAACTGTTTTTT. Amino acid sequence: CASSEGQFNEKLFF. V is TRBV6-1 and J is TRBJ1-4; 7 bases align to TRBD1. Germline loops: CDR1 MNHNS, CDR2 SASEGT. The CDR3 has 14 residues. The V segment lost 3 bases and the J segment 4 bases; nucleotides outside the gene matches: 2.

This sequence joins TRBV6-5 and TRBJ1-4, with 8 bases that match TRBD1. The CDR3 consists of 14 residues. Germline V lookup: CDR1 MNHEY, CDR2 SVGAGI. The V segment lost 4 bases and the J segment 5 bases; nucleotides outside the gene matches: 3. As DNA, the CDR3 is TGTGCCAGCAGTTCCCCAGGGGGCAATGAAAAACTGTTTTTT. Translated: CASSSPGGNEKLFF.

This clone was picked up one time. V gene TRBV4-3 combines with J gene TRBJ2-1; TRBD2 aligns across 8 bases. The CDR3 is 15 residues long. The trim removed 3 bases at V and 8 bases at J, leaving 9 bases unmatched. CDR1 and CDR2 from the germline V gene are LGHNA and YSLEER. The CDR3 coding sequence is TGCGCCAGCAGCCATCCCGGGACTAGGGGCCATGAGCAGTTCTTC. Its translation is CASSHPGTRGHEQFF.

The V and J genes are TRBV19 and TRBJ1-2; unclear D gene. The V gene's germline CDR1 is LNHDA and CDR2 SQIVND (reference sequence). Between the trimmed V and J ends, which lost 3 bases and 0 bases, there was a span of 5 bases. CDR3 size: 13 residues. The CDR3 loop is CASSISTNYGYTF. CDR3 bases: TGTGCCAGTAGTATTTCCACTAACTATGGCTACACCTTC. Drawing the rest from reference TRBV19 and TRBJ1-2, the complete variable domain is DGGITQSPKYLFRKEGQNVTLSCEQNLNHDAMYWYRQDPGQGLRLIYYSQIVNDFQKGDIAEGYSVSREKKESFPLTVTSAQKNPTAFYLCASSISTNYGYTFGSGTRLTVV.

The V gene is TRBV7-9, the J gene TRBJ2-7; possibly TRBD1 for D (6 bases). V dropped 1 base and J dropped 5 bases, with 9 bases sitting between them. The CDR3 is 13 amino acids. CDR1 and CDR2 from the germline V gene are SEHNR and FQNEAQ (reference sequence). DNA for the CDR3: TGTGCCAGCAGCTTAGACAACAGGGACGAGCAGTACGTC. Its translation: CASSLDNRDEQYV.

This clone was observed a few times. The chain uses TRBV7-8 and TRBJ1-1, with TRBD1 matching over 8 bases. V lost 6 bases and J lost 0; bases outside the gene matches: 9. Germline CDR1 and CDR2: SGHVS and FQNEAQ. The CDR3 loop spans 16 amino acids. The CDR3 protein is CASRRRQGTMNTEAFF. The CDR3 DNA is TGTGCCAGCAGAAGACGACAGGGGACTATGAACACTGAAGCTTTCTTT.

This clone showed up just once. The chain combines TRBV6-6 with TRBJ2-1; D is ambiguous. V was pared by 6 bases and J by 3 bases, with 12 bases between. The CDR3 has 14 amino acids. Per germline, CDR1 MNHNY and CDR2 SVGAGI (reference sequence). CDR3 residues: CASSHGLVYNEQFF. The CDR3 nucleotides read TGTGCCAGCAGCCACGGCCTAGTCTACAATGAGCAGTTCTTC.

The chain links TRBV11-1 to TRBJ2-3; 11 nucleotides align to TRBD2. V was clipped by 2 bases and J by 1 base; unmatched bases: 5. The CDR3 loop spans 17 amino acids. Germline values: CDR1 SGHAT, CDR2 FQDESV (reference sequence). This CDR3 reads CASSLIAGGPGTDTQYF. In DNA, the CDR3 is TGTGCCAGCAGCTTAATAGCGGGGGGGCCAGGCACAGATACGCAGTATTTT.

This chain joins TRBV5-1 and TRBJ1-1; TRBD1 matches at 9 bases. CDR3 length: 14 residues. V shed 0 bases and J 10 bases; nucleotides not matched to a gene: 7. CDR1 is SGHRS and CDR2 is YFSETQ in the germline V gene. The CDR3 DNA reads TGCGCCAGCAGCTTGGAGGGGACAGGGTATGGAGCTTTCTTT. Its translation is CASSLEGTGYGAFF.

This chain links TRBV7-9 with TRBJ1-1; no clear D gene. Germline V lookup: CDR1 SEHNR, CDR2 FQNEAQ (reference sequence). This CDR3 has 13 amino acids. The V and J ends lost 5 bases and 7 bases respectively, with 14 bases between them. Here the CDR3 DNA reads TGTGCCAGCAGCCAATCCGGGTCCCTTGAAGCTTTCTTT. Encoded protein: CASSQSGSLEAFF.

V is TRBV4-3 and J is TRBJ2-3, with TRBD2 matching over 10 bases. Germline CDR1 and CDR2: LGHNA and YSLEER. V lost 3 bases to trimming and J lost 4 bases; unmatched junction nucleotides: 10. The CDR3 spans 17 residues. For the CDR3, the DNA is TGCGCCAGCAGCCAGGGTAGCAGCGGGACTAGCGCAGATACGCAGTATTTT. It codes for CASSQGSSGTSADTQYF.

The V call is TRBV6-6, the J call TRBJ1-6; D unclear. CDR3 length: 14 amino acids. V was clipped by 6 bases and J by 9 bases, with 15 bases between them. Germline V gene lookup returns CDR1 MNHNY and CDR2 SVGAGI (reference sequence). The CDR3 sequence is CASRRLSGSSPLHF. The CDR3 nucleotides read TGTGCCAGCAGACGACTTTCCGGGAGTTCACCCCTCCACTTT.

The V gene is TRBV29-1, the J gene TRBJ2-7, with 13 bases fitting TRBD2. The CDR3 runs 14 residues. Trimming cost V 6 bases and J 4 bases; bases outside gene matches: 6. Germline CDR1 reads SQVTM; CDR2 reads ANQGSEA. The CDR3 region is CSVGTSGAAYEQYF. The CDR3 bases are TGCAGCGTGGGGACTAGCGGGGCCGCGTACGAGCAGTACTTC.

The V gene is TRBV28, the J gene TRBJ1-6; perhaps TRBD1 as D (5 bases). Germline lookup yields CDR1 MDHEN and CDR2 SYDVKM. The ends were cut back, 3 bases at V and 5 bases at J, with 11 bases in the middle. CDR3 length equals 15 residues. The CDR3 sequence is CASSLGGWNNSPLHF. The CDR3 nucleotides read TGTGCCAGCAGTTTGGGGGGGTGGAATAATTCACCCCTCCACTTT.

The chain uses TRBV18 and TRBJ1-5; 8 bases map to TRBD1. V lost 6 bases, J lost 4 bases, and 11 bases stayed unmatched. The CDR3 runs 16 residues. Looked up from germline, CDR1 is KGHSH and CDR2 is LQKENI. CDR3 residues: CASSPPGTGKNQPQHF. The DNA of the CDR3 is TGTGCCAGCTCTCCTCCCGGGACAGGAAAGAATCAGCCCCAGCATTTT.

The CDR3 bases are TGTGCCAGCAGCCCGGGACAGGGACCGACTAATGAAAAACTGTTTTTT. Amino acid sequence: CASSPGQGPTNEKLFF. The chain uses TRBV14 and TRBJ1-4; TRBD1 matches 9 bases. This CDR3 comprises 16 residues. CDR1 SGHDN and CDR2 FVKESK come from the germline V gene. V was clipped by 4 bases and J by 2 bases; unmatched bases: 5.

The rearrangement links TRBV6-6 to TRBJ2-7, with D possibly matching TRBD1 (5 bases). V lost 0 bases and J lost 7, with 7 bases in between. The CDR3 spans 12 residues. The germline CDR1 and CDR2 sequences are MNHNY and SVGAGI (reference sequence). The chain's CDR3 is CASSYSPGEQYF. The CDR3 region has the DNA TGTGCCAGCAGTTACTCGCCAGGGGAGCAGTACTTC.

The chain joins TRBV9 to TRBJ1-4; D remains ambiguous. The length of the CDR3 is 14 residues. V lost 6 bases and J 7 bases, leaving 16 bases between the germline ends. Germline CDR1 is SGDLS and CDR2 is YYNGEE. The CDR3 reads CASIHGRRSEKLFF. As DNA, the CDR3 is TGTGCCAGCATTCACGGGAGGAGGAGTGAAAAACTGTTTTTT. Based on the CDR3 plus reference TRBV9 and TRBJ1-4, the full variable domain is DSGVTQTPKHLITATGQRVTLRCSPRSGDLSVYWYQQSLDQGLQFLIQYYNGEERAKGNILERFSAQQFPDLHSELNLSSLELGDSALYFCASIHGRRSEKLFFGSGTQLSVL.

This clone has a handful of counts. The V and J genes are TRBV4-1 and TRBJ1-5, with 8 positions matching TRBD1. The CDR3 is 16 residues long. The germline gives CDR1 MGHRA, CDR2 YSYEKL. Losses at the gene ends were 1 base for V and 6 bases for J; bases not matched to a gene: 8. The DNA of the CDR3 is TGCGCCAGCAGCCAAGTCGACAGGGGTTTTTTTCAGCCCCAGCATTTT. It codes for CASSQVDRGFFQPQHF.

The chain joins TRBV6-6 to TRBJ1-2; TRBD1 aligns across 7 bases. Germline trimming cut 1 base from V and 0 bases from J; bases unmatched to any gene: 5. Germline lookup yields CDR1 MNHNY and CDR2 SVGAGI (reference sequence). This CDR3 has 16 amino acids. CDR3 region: CASSYFTGDSNYGYTF. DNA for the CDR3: TGTGCCAGCAGTTACTTTACAGGGGATTCTAACTATGGCTACACCTTC.

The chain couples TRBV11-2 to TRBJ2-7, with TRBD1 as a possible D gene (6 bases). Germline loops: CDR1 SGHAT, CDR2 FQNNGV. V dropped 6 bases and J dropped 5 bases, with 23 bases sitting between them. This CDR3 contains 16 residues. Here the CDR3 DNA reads TGTGCCAGCAGTCTACGAGGGGCCAGGGGTAGCGACGAGCAGTACTTC. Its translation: CASSLRGARGSDEQYF.

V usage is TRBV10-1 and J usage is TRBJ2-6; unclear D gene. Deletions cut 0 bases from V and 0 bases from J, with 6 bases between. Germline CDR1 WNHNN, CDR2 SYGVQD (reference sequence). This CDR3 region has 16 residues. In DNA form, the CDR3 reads TGCGCCAGCAGTGAGTCGCGGATCTCTGGGGCCAACGTCCTGACTTTC. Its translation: CASSESRISGANVLTF.

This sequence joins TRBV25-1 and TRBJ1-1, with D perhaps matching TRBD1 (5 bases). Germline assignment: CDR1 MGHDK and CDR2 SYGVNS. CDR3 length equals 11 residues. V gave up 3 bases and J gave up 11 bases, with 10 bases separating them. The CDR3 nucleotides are TGTGCCAGCAGTGATGCAGGGAATGCTTTCTTT. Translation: CASSDAGNAFF.

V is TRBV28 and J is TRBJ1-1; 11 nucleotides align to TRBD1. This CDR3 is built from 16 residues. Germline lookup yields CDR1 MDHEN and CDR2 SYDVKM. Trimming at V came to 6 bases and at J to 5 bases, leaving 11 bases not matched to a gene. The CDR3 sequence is CASRYTGTGGWTEAFF. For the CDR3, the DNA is TGTGCCAGCAGATATACCGGGACAGGGGGATGGACTGAAGCTTTCTTT.

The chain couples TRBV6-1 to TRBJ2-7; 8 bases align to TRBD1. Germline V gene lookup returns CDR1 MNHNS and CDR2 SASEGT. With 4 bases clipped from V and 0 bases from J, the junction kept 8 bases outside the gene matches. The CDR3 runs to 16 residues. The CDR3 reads CASSVFGQGLSYEQYF. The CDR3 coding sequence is TGTGCCAGCAGTGTCTTCGGACAGGGCCTCTCCTACGAGCAGTACTTC.

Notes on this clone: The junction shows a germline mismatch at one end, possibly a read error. Here the CDR3 reads CSARGGVF. The CDR3, as DNA: TGCAGTGCTAGAGGCGGGGTCTTC. V usage is TRBV20-1 and J usage is TRBJ2-1; possibly TRBD2 for D (6 bases). The CDR3 has 8 amino acids. Germline loops: CDR1 DFQATT, CDR2 SNEGSKA (reference sequence).

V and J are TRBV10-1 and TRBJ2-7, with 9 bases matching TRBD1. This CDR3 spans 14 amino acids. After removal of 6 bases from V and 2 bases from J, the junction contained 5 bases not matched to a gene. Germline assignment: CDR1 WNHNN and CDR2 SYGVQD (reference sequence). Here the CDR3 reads CASSGDRVPYEQYF. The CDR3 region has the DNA TGCGCCAGCAGCGGGGACAGGGTCCCCTACGAGCAGTACTTC.

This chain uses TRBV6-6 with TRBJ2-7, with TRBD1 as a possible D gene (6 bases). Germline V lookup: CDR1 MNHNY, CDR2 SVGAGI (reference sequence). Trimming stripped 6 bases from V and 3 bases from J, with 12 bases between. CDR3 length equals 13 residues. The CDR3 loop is CASSLTGNYEQYV. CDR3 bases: TGTGCCAGCAGCCTGACAGGAAACTACGAGCAGTACGTC.

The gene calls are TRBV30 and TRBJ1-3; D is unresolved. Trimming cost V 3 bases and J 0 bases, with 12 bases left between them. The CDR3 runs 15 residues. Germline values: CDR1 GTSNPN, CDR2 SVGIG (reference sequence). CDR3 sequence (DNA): TGTGCCTGGAGCGGGAGCATCGACTCTGGAAACACCATATATTTT. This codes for CAWSGSIDSGNTIYF.

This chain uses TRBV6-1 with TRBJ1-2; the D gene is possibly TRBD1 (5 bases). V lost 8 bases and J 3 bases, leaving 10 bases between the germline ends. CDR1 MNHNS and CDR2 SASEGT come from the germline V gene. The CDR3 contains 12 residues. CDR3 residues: CASWQGYYGYTF. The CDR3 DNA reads TGTGCCAGCTGGCAGGGTTACTATGGCTACACCTTC.